The 25 T cell receptor beta chains in this list originate from one sample, sequenced in a study of STAT3 mutations in large granular lymphocyte leukemia. Study outcomes and limitations: At least one immunodominant TCR beta clonotype appeared in every T-cell large granular lymphocyte leukemia patient.

These receptors have no known antigen. Method: immunoSEQ multiplex PCR; TCRdb's copy keeps in-frame clones and lacks some. The sample consists of roughly 12,000 clones, about 85% of them appearing once. The sequencing input was peripheral blood mononuclear cells. These receptors were obtained from an older man with T-cell large granular lymphocyte leukemia. Some clones in this sample may be carry-over from other donors' samples.

The J gene is TRBJ2-3, the V gene TRBV29-1; 9 nucleotides line up with TRBD1. J gave up 3 bases and V 5 bases, and 3 bases lay outside the gene matches. CDR3 length: 13 amino acids. The germline V gene has CDR1 SQVTM and CDR2 ANQGSEA. The CDR3 DNA reads as TGCAGCGTTAGACAGGGGGGAACAGATACGCAGTATTTT. Its translation is CSVRQGGTDTQYF.

This clone appeared a single time. The genes are TRBV7-2 and TRBJ1-5, with TRBD1 matching over 7 bases. The CDR3 loop spans 17 amino acids. Germline V gene data show CDR1 as SGHTA and CDR2 as FQGNSA. The trim removed 5 bases at V and 0 bases at J, leaving 10 bases unmatched. CDR3 residues: CASSTLDRVHSNQPQHF. The CDR3 bases are TGTGCCAGCAGCACACTAGACAGGGTCCATAGCAATCAGCCCCAGCATTTT.

The J gene is TRBJ1-1, the V gene TRBV5-4; D is unresolved. The germline V gene encodes CDR1 SGHNT and CDR2 YYREEE (reference sequence). Trimming took off 0 bases at V and 2 bases at J, with 8 bases between the two ends. The CDR3 extends over 14 amino acids. The CDR3 loop is CASSLDFTNTEAFF. In DNA, the CDR3 is TGTGCCAGCAGCTTGGATTTCACCAACACTGAAGCTTTCTTT.

The chain employs TRBV13 and TRBJ2-7; TRBD1 agrees at 7 bases. CDR3 length: 13 amino acids. Unmatched junction bases numbered 8, after V lost 5 bases and J lost 7 bases. The germline gives CDR1 PRHDT, CDR2 FYEKMQ (reference sequence). The CDR3: CASSGRQGEEQYF. CDR3 sequence (DNA): TGTGCCAGCAGCGGACGACAGGGCGAGGAGCAGTACTTC. The full variable domain, in which reference TRBV13 and TRBJ2-7 provide the parts outside the CDR3, is AAGVIQSPRHLIKEKRETATLKCYPIPRHDTVYWYQQGPGQDPQFLISFYEKMQSDKGSIPDRFSAQQFSDYHSELNMSSLELGDSALYFCASSGRQGEEQYFGPGTRLTVT.

The genes are TRBV11-2 and TRBJ1-4; D remains unclear. From germline, CDR1 is SGHAT and CDR2 FQNNGV. The length of the CDR3 is 14 residues. Trimming shortened V by 9 bases and J by 4 bases, and 15 bases separated the two germline ends. As DNA, the CDR3 is TGTGCCAGTCGACCTAGGTTGGGTAATGAAAAACTGTTTTTT. The encoded protein is CASRPRLGNEKLFF. The entire variable domain, with the rest obtained from reference TRBV11-2 and TRBJ1-4, is as follows: EAGVAQSPRYKIIEKRQSVAFWCNPISGHATLYWYQQILGQGPKLLIQFQNNGVVDDSQLPKDRFSAERLKGVDSTLKIQPAKLEDSAVYLCASRPRLGNEKLFFGSGTQLSVL.

The V and J genes are TRBV7-8 and TRBJ1-1; D call uncertain. Germline V gene data show CDR1 as SGHVS and CDR2 as FQNEAQ. CDR3 length: 16 amino acids. Trimming took 1 base from V and 0 from J, leaving 12 bases between them. The CDR3 sequence: CASSLVSGLMNTEAFF. The CDR3 DNA sequence: TGTGCCAGCAGCTTAGTCTCGGGGTTGATGAACACTGAAGCTTTCTTT.

This chain uses TRBV7-2 with TRBJ2-1; D is unclear. The germline CDR1 and CDR2 sequences are SGHTA and FQGNSA. CDR3 size: 11 residues. Trimming removed 6 bases from V and 5 bases from J, with 5 bases in between. CDR3 residues: CASSPDNEQFF. Here the CDR3 DNA reads TGTGCCAGCAGTCCCGACAATGAGCAGTTCTTC.

The chain employs TRBV14 and TRBJ1-2; D is undetermined. The germline gives CDR1 SGHDN, CDR2 FVKESK. The CDR3 has 14 residues. V lost 0 bases and J lost 8, with 13 bases in between. The CDR3 nucleotides read TGTGCCAGCAGCCAAGATCGGTCCCCGTGGGGCTACACCTTC. Its protein product is CASSQDRSPWGYTF.

CDR3 DNA sequence: TGTGCCTGGAGTGACGGGACGGGTTACGCCGGGGAGCTGTTTTTT. Translating gives CAWSDGTGYAGELFF. V is TRBV30 and J is TRBJ2-2; D may correspond to TRBD1 or TRBD2 (5 bases each). The CDR3 is 15 amino acids. CDR1 GTSNPN and CDR2 SVGIG come from the germline V gene (reference sequence). Trimming cost V 1 base and J 6 bases, with 15 bases left between them.

This chain uses TRBV7-2 with TRBJ2-7, with unresolved D. This CDR3 region has 13 residues. Germline V gene data show CDR1 as SGHTA and CDR2 as FQGNSA. V lost 5 bases and J 2 bases, leaving 10 bases between the germline ends. CDR3 protein: CASSPHVPYEQYF. The CDR3 DNA is TGTGCCAGCAGCCCCCATGTGCCCTACGAGCAGTACTTC.

The chain joins TRBV23-1 to TRBJ2-7; D is tentatively TRBD1 or TRBD2 (5 bases each). TRBV23-1 belongs to the ORF category, with a function that is uncertain. Trimming pared 2 bases from V and 7 bases from J, leaving 18 bases between. The CDR3 covers 15 residues. The CDR3 here is CASSQRWGRTGEQYF. The CDR3 DNA reads as TGCGCCAGCAGTCAACGGTGGGGACGGACGGGGGAGCAGTACTTC.

The gene calls are TRBV15 and TRBJ1-2; D gene uncertain. Per the germline V gene, CDR1 is LNHNV and CDR2 is YYDKDF (reference sequence). The V end lost 1 base, the J end lost 0 bases, and 9 bases lay between the germline ends. There are 15 residues in the CDR3. The CDR3 here is CATSRGTAANYGYTF. The CDR3 region has the DNA TGTGCCACCAGCAGAGGCACAGCAGCTAACTATGGCTACACCTTC.

This clone was picked up one time. V usage is TRBV6-1 and J usage is TRBJ1-2; TRBD1 might be the D (6 bases). The CDR3 length is 14 residues. Germline V gene sequence: CDR1 MNHNS, CDR2 SASEGT. The germline V and J ends were trimmed by 7 bases and 6 bases, with 18 bases remaining between them. The CDR3 protein is CASMGHMVNHGYTF. CDR3 bases: TGTGCCAGCATGGGACACATGGTGAATCATGGCTACACCTTC.

The J gene is TRBJ2-1, the V gene TRBV5-4, with 8 bases fitting TRBD1. V lost 1 base to trimming and J lost 4 bases; unmatched junction nucleotides: 4. Germline V gene lookup returns CDR1 SGHNT and CDR2 YYREEE (reference sequence). The CDR3 spans 15 residues. This CDR3 reads CASSLRQGSYNEQFF. CDR3 DNA sequence: TGTGCCAGCAGCTTGAGACAGGGGAGTTACAATGAGCAGTTCTTC.

The rearrangement uses TRBV11-1 and TRBJ2-3; 9 nucleotides align to TRBD2. There are 15 residues in the CDR3. Germline CDR1 reads SGHAT; CDR2 reads FQDESV (reference sequence). Losses at the gene ends were 5 bases for V and 7 bases for J; bases not matched to a gene: 10. The CDR3 region is CASSLGLAPTYTQYF. The DNA of the CDR3 is TGTGCCAGCAGCCTTGGACTAGCGCCCACTTATACGCAGTATTTT.

The V gene is TRBV5-1, the J gene TRBJ1-1, with D uncertain. Germline CDR1 is SGHRS and CDR2 is YFSETQ. This CDR3 comprises 14 residues. V lost 1 base to trimming and J lost 2 bases, with 9 bases between them. The CDR3 DNA is TGCGCCAGCAGCTTGTATTCGCAAAACACTGAAGCTTTCTTT. This codes for CASSLYSQNTEAFF.

This chain uses TRBV30 with TRBJ1-6; D is unresolved. The CDR3 spans 13 residues. Germline V gene sequence: CDR1 GTSNPN, CDR2 SVGIG (reference sequence). V lost 6 bases and J 5 bases, leaving 11 bases between the germline ends. The CDR3 nucleotides are TGTGCCTGCCGCGGCGGAAATAATTCACCCCTCCACTTT. Amino acids: CACRGGNNSPLHF.

This chain joins TRBV5-1 and TRBJ2-2, with TRBD2 as a possible D gene (5 bases). Trimming left V 3 bases short and J 5 bases short, with 8 bases between. Germline V CDR1 and CDR2: SGHRS, YFSETQ. The CDR3 loop spans 13 amino acids. The CDR3 region is CASSSRETGELFF. In DNA, the CDR3 is TGCGCCAGCAGCTCGAGGGAGACCGGGGAGCTGTTTTTT.

There are a few counts of this clone. The rearrangement joins TRBV10-3 to TRBJ2-7, with D possibly called TRBD1 or TRBD2 (5 bases each). V was cut by 6 bases and J by 0 bases, with 12 bases left in between. The CDR3 has 14 amino acids. Germline assignment: CDR1 ENHRY and CDR2 SYGVKD. In nucleotides, the CDR3 is TGTGCCATCAGGGCAGGGACGAACTCCTACGAGCAGTACTTC. Its protein product is CAIRAGTNSYEQYF.

The V call is TRBV30, the J call TRBJ1-3; 8 bases fit TRBD1. The CDR3 spans 15 residues. Germline loops: CDR1 GTSNPN, CDR2 SVGIG (reference sequence). Unmatched junction bases numbered 6, after V lost 1 base and J lost 4 bases. The CDR3 sequence is CAWSEAQGAGNTIYF. CDR3 DNA sequence: TGTGCCTGGAGTGAAGCTCAGGGGGCGGGAAACACCATATATTTT. Looking up the rest from reference TRBV30 and TRBJ1-3 gives the full variable domain: SQTIHQWPATLVQPVGSPLSLECTVEGTSNPNLYWYRQAAGRGLQLLFYSVGIGQISSEVPQNLSASRPQDRQFILSSKKLLLSDSGFYLCAWSEAQGAGNTIYFGEGSWLTVV.

The chain employs TRBV5-1 and TRBJ2-3; D remains ambiguous. V lost 3 bases and J 4 bases, leaving 9 bases between the germline ends. Germline CDR1 SGHRS, CDR2 YFSETQ. The CDR3 consists of 13 residues. CDR3 residues: CASSSQVSDTQYF. In DNA form, the CDR3 reads TGCGCCAGCAGCTCCCAGGTCTCAGATACGCAGTATTTT.

This chain uses TRBV6-6 with TRBJ2-3; TRBD1 is a possible D gene (5 bases). This CDR3 contains 16 residues. V dropped 6 bases and J dropped 1 base, with 17 bases sitting between them. CDR1 MNHNY and CDR2 SVGAGI come from the germline V gene (reference sequence). This CDR3 reads CASSNIQAVGTDTQYF. The CDR3 DNA sequence: TGTGCCAGCAGCAACATACAGGCGGTGGGCACAGATACGCAGTATTTT.

A single count supports this clone. The rearrangement joins TRBV5-1 to TRBJ2-5; TRBD1 agrees at 7 bases. Trimming removed 4 bases from V and 3 bases from J; junction bases left unmatched: 3. Germline assignment: CDR1 SGHRS and CDR2 YFSETQ. This CDR3 is 13 amino acids long. CDR3 bases: TGCGCCAGCAGCCCGGGACAGAAAGAGACCCAGTACTTC. Its translation is CASSPGQKETQYF. The full variable domain, completed using reference TRBV5-1 and TRBJ2-5, is KAGVTQTPRYLIKTRGQQVTLSCSPISGHRSVSWYQQTPGQGLQFLFEYFSETQRNKGNFPGRFSGRQFSNSRSEMNVSTLELGDSALYLCASSPGQKETQYFGPGTRLLVL.

The V and J genes are TRBV7-2 and TRBJ1-2; D gene ambiguous. CDR3 length: 13 residues. Germline loops: CDR1 SGHTA, CDR2 FQGNSA. Trimming left V 2 bases short and J 7 bases short, with 11 bases between. The CDR3 spells CASSLSRGSGYTF. In DNA form, the CDR3 reads TGTGCCAGCAGCTTATCCCGAGGGTCTGGCTACACCTTC.

In this sample, this clone turned up once. This chain connects TRBV5-1 to TRBJ2-7; 7 bases map to TRBD1. Germline CDR1 and CDR2: SGHRS and YFSETQ. The CDR3 runs 17 residues. V was pared by 0 bases and J by 4 bases, with 13 bases of the junction left unmatched. The chain's CDR3 is CASSLGQGSARGYEQYF. Here the CDR3 DNA reads TGCGCCAGCAGCTTGGGACAGGGAAGCGCCCGGGGATACGAGCAGTACTTC. Drawing the rest from reference TRBV5-1 and TRBJ2-7, the complete variable domain is KAGVTQTPRYLIKTRGQQVTLSCSPISGHRSVSWYQQTPGQGLQFLFEYFSETQRNKGNFPGRFSGRQFSNSRSEMNVSTLELGDSALYLCASSLGQGSARGYEQYFGPGTRLTVT.